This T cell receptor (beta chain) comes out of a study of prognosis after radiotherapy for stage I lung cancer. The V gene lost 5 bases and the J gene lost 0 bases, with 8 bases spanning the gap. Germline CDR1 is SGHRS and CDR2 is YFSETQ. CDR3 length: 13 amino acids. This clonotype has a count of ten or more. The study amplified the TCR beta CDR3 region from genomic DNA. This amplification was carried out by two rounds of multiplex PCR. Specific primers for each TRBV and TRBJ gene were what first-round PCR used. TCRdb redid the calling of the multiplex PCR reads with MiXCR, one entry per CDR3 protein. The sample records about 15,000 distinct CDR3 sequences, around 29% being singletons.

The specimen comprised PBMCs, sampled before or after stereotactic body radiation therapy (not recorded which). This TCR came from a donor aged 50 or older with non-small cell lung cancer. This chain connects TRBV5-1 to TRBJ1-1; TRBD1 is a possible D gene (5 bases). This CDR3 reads CASRSTVNTEAFF. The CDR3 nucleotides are TGCGCCAGCAGATCGACAGTGAACACTGAAGCTTTCTTT.